The 30 T cell receptor beta chains listed next were all sequenced from one sample in a study of T cell repertoires in cytomegalovirus infection (dated by TCRdb to the late 2010s). The run used an Illumina HiSeq 1500. The raw public reads went through TCRdb reprocessing: fastp at Q25, MiXCR clone calling, in-frame beta chains kept. Under each unique CDR3 protein, matching rows form one entry showing the most common genes and DNA. Across this sample there are around 290,000 distinct CDR3 sequences, with about 25% seen only once. The ten largest clones add up to 11% to 15% of the sample. What was sequenced was PBMCs. The receptors here all came from a human donor in good health (CMV status not recorded). Some clones in this sample may be carry-over from other donors' samples.

This clonotype was recorded many times. The CDR3 sequence is CASSLVGGQGMNTEAFF. The CDR3 region has the DNA TGTGCCAGCAGCTTAGTTGGAGGGCAAGGCATGAACACTGAAGCTTTCTTT. The J gene is TRBJ1-1, the V gene TRBV7-2; D gene unclear. V was shortened by 1 base and J by 0 bases, with 15 bases between the two germline ends. The germline gives CDR1 SGHTA, CDR2 FQGNSA. The CDR3 consists of 17 residues.

This clonotype was counted many times. V and J are TRBV7-2 and TRBJ2-1; 7 bases are shared with TRBD2. The CDR3 extends over 15 amino acids. The ends lost 3 bases at V and 0 bases at J; junction bases unmatched: 2. Germline CDR1 is SGHTA and CDR2 is FQGNSA. The CDR3: CASSFLAASYNEQFF. The DNA for the CDR3 is TGTGCCAGCAGCTTTCTAGCGGCCTCCTACAATGAGCAGTTCTTC.

This clonotype appeared a few times. The V gene is TRBV11-2, the J gene TRBJ2-7; D is possibly TRBD2 (6 bases). Germline-derived CDR1 and CDR2 are SGHAT and FQNNGV. This CDR3 region has 13 residues. The V gene lost 0 bases and the J gene lost 5 bases, with 8 bases spanning the gap. The CDR3 here is CASSLDRGNEQYF. DNA for the CDR3: TGTGCCAGCAGCTTAGATCGGGGGAACGAGCAGTACTTC.

This chain links TRBV6-4 with TRBJ2-1; no firm D call. The ends were cut back, 4 bases at V and 6 bases at J, with 10 bases in the middle. The CDR3 covers 13 residues. Germline V gene lookup returns CDR1 MRHNA and CDR2 SNTAGT. The CDR3 nucleotides read TGTGCCAGCAGTGCGACTGGGGTCAATGAGCAGTTCTTC. It codes for CASSATGVNEQFF.

This clonotype was detected ten times or more. This chain joins TRBV7-2 and TRBJ2-3; possible D gene TRBD2, 5 bases. V was pared by 1 base and J by 0 bases, with 8 bases between. Germline lookup yields CDR1 SGHTA and CDR2 FQGNSA. This CDR3 contains 15 residues. The DNA of the CDR3 is TGTGCCAGCAGCTTAGGACGGACTAGCACAGATACGCAGTATTTT. Amino acid sequence: CASSLGRTSTDTQYF.

The chain joins TRBV15 to TRBJ1-1, with D uncertain. V lost 0 bases and J 1 base, leaving 6 bases between the germline ends. Per germline, CDR1 LNHNV and CDR2 YYDKDF (reference sequence). This CDR3 has 14 residues. For the CDR3, the DNA is TGTGCCACCAGCAGAGAGTCGCGGAACACTGAAGCTTTCTTT. Its translation is CATSRESRNTEAFF.

This clonotype was seen at least ten times. This chain uses TRBV7-8 with TRBJ2-1, with 7 bases aligning to TRBD2. This CDR3 region has 15 residues. With V trimmed by 2 bases and J by 7 bases, 8 bases remained unmatched. Germline values: CDR1 SGHVS, CDR2 FQNEAQ. In nucleotides, the CDR3 is TGTGCCAGCAGCTTACTGGGGGGGACCCCGAATGAGCAGTTCTTC. It codes for CASSLLGGTPNEQFF.

As for this clonotype: This could be a read error, since a much larger clone is one nucleotide away. The chain combines TRBV5-5 with TRBJ1-1; D remains ambiguous. V was clipped by 0 bases and J by 2 bases, with 5 bases between them. The CDR3 is 13 amino acids. CDR1 is SGHKS and CDR2 is YYEKEE in the germline V gene (reference sequence). CDR3 sequence reads: CASSLGSNTEAFF. Here the CDR3 DNA reads TGTGCCAGCAGCTTGGGCAGCAACACTGAAGCTTTCTTT.

This clonotype was observed many times. This chain connects TRBV7-2 to TRBJ2-3; possibly TRBD2 for D (6 bases). CDR3 length: 16 amino acids. V dropped 8 bases and J dropped 1 base, with 19 bases sitting between them. CDR1 is SGHTA and CDR2 is FQGNSA in the germline V gene. The CDR3 sequence: CASQRWGGTRTDTQYF. For the CDR3, the DNA is TGTGCCAGCCAAAGGTGGGGCGGGACCCGCACAGATACGCAGTATTTT.

The chain couples TRBV5-1 to TRBJ2-1; 7 bases match TRBD2. Germline V lookup: CDR1 SGHRS, CDR2 YFSETQ. The CDR3 runs to 13 residues. Germline trimming cut 7 bases from V and 10 bases from J; bases unmatched to any gene: 11. CDR3 in DNA: TGCGCCAGCGCATGGTCCGGGGGGTTAGAGCAGTTCTTC. This encodes CASAWSGGLEQFF.

This clonotype was counted ten times or more. This chain joins TRBV12-3 or TRBV12-4 and TRBJ2-7; 9 bases agree with TRBD1. V shed 6 bases, J shed 3 bases, and the junction held 12 bases outside the gene matches. The CDR3 length is 16 residues. CDR3 nucleotides: TGTGCCAGCAGCCTGATTCCGGGACAGGGCATCTACGAGCAGTACTTC. As protein: CASSLIPGQGIYEQYF.

This clonotype was found many times. The chain uses TRBV7-2 and TRBJ2-7; 13 nucleotides match TRBD2. The V gene's germline CDR1 is SGHTA and CDR2 FQGNSA. The CDR3 contains 15 residues. The junction had 6 bases not matched to a gene; V was cut back by 5 bases and J by 5 bases. CDR3 residues: CASSGNGLAGDEQYF. The CDR3 DNA is TGTGCCAGCAGCGGTAACGGACTAGCGGGAGACGAGCAGTACTTC.

The J gene is TRBJ2-1, the V gene TRBV7-2, with 14 bases that match TRBD2. CDR3 length equals 15 residues. Trimming removed 6 bases from V and 8 bases from J; junction bases left unmatched: 6. Germline CDR1 reads SGHTA; CDR2 reads FQGNSA. CDR3 in amino acids: CASRRLAGGPDEQFF. In DNA, the CDR3 is TGTGCCAGCAGGCGACTAGCGGGAGGGCCGGATGAGCAGTTCTTC. The full variable domain, with the rest looked up from reference TRBV7-2 and TRBJ2-1, is GAGVSQSPSNKVTEKGKDVELRCDPISGHTALYWYRQSLGQGLEFLIYFQGNSAPDKSGLPSDRFSAERTGGSVSTLTIQRTQQEDSAVYLCASRRLAGGPDEQFFGPGTRLTVL.

The chain employs TRBV3-1 and TRBJ1-5; no clear D. Trimming shortened V by 1 base and J by 4 bases, and 11 bases separated the two germline ends. The CDR3 loop spans 15 amino acids. Germline CDR1 LGHDT, CDR2 YNNKEL (reference sequence). The CDR3 DNA is TGTGCCAGCAGCCAAGGAGGTGTCGATAATCAGCCCCAGCATTTT. Translation: CASSQGGVDNQPQHF.

This clonotype was observed a handful of times. V usage is TRBV24-1 and J usage is TRBJ1-5; 12 positions match TRBD1. CDR3 length: 16 amino acids. The junction had 7 bases not matched to a gene; V was cut back by 5 bases and J by 6 bases. Germline values: CDR1 KGHDR, CDR2 SFDVKD. As DNA, the CDR3 is TGTGCCACCAGTGGACGGGACAGGGGGCCACCTCAGCCCCAGCATTTT. Protein: CATSGRDRGPPQPQHF.

The rearrangement uses TRBV19 and TRBJ2-7; TRBD1 matches 7 bases. The CDR3 runs to 15 residues. Germline CDR1 LNHDA, CDR2 SQIVND (reference sequence). Unmatched junction bases numbered 7, after V lost 5 bases and J lost 0 bases. CDR3 loop: CASSPGDRFSYEQYF. The CDR3 DNA reads TGTGCCAGTAGTCCCGGGGACAGATTCTCCTACGAGCAGTACTTC.

This clonotype showed up just a few times. This chain joins TRBV28 and TRBJ2-1, with 11 positions matching TRBD2. The CDR3 spans 16 residues. V was pared by 3 bases and J by 6 bases, with 7 bases of the junction left unmatched. The V gene's germline CDR1 is MDHEN and CDR2 SYDVKM. The CDR3 nucleotides are TGTGCCAGCAGTTTGGGAGGACTAGCGGGCAGCAATGAGCAGTTCTTC. The encoded protein is CASSLGGLAGSNEQFF.

Ten or more counts support this clonotype. The V call is TRBV7-2, the J call TRBJ1-6; maybe TRBD1 (6 bases). CDR3 length: 18 amino acids. Trimming left V 5 bases short and J 1 base short, with 18 bases between. The germline V gene has CDR1 SGHTA and CDR2 FQGNSA. CDR3 nucleotides: TGTGCCAGCAGCCCCAACGGGTTGGGGGCTTCCTATAATTCACCCCTCCACTTT. This codes for CASSPNGLGASYNSPLHF.

This clonotype was seen more than once but under ten times. The chain uses TRBV27 and TRBJ1-4; maybe TRBD1 (6 bases). CDR1 is MNHEY and CDR2 is SMNVEV in the germline V gene (reference sequence). The CDR3 loop spans 17 amino acids. Trimming shortened V by 4 bases and J by 0 bases, and 15 bases separated the two germline ends. This CDR3 reads CASSSRWDNPTNEKLFF. In nucleotides, the CDR3 is TGTGCCAGCAGTTCAAGATGGGACAACCCAACTAATGAAAAACTGTTTTTT.

This clonotype was counted between two and nine times. The chain recombines TRBV28 with TRBJ2-1, with 11 bases lining up with TRBD2. The V segment lost 6 bases and the J segment 3 bases; nucleotides outside the gene matches: 4. This CDR3 region has 15 residues. Germline V gene sequence: CDR1 MDHEN, CDR2 SYDVKM. The CDR3, as DNA: TGTGCCAGCAGGTCGACTAGCGGGGTCTACAATGAGCAGTTCTTC. Its translation: CASRSTSGVYNEQFF. The complete variable domain, with remaining parts taken from reference TRBV28 and TRBJ2-1, reads DVKVTQSSRYLVKRTGEKVFLECVQDMDHENMFWYRQDPGLGLRLIYFSYDVKMKEKGDIPEGYSVSREKKERFSLILESASTNQTSMYLCASRSTSGVYNEQFFGPGTRLTVL.

This clonotype has more than one count but fewer than ten. This chain connects TRBV28 to TRBJ2-5, with D perhaps matching TRBD2 (7 bases). Germline V lookup: CDR1 MDHEN, CDR2 SYDVKM. The CDR3 loop spans 14 amino acids. The V gene lost 4 bases and the J gene lost 5 bases, with 14 bases spanning the gap. CDR3 residues: CASSYGGATETQYF. CDR3 nucleotides: TGTGCCAGCAGTTATGGGGGGGCTACCGAGACCCAGTACTTC. Based on the CDR3 plus reference TRBV28 and TRBJ2-5, the full variable domain is DVKVTQSSRYLVKRTGEKVFLECVQDMDHENMFWYRQDPGLGLRLIYFSYDVKMKEKGDIPEGYSVSREKKERFSLILESASTNQTSMYLCASSYGGATETQYFGPGTRLLVL.

This clonotype came up many times. The chain employs TRBV7-9 and TRBJ1-1; the D is unclear. Trimming took 5 bases from V and 7 from J, leaving 11 bases between them. From germline, CDR1 is SEHNR and CDR2 FQNEAQ (reference sequence). CDR3 length: 12 residues. The CDR3 protein is CASSLGRFEAFF. CDR3 DNA sequence: TGTGCCAGCAGCCTGGGGAGGTTTGAAGCTTTCTTT.

The chain employs TRBV5-6 and TRBJ1-6, with 7 bases identical to TRBD1. Germline V gene lookup returns CDR1 SGHDT and CDR2 YYEEEE. The CDR3 length is 18 residues. V dropped 1 base and J dropped 1; count of bases not matched to a gene: 8. The CDR3 here is CASSLRPRGRSYNSPLHF. The CDR3 bases are TGTGCCAGCAGCTTGCGTCCGAGGGGGCGATCCTATAATTCACCCCTCCACTTT.

The sample holds many counts of this clonotype. This chain connects TRBV5-4 to TRBJ2-7; D is unresolved. V was shortened by 0 bases and J by 0 bases, with 10 bases between the two germline ends. Germline values: CDR1 SGHNT, CDR2 YYREEE (reference sequence). This CDR3 region has 15 residues. The DNA for the CDR3 is TGTGCCAGCAGCTTGGCCGGCGACTCCTCCTACGAGCAGTACTTC. This translates into CASSLAGDSSYEQYF.

The gene calls are TRBV11-2 and TRBJ2-5; 7 bases map to TRBD2. J lost 4 bases, V lost 5 bases, and 13 bases had no gene match. The CDR3 extends over 16 amino acids. The germline gives CDR1 SGHAT, CDR2 FQNNGV. CDR3: CASSPSGWGRGETQYF. The CDR3 coding sequence is TGTGCCAGCAGCCCTAGCGGATGGGGACGAGGAGAGACCCAGTACTTC.

This clonotype has ten or more counts. The chain carries TRBV7-2 and TRBJ2-2, with 12 positions matching TRBD2. CDR3 size: 16 residues. Per the germline V gene, CDR1 is SGHTA and CDR2 is FQGNSA. The V and J ends lost 5 bases and 4 bases, in that order; junction bases with no gene match: 5. CDR3 coding DNA: TGTGCCAGCAGCCTTTCTAGCGGGGGGGGCACCGGGGAGCTGTTTTTT. Its translation: CASSLSSGGGTGELFF.

The genes are TRBV29-1 and TRBJ1-2; D gene ambiguous. Germline CDR1 is SQVTM and CDR2 is ANQGSEA. V was cut by 3 bases and J by 3 bases, with 5 bases left in between. The CDR3 runs 11 residues. The DNA of the CDR3 is TGCAGCGTTGACCAGGACTATGGCTACACCTTC. Its translation: CSVDQDYGYTF.

The chain is built from TRBV28 and TRBJ1-1; 8 bases are shared with TRBD1. The germline V gene has CDR1 MDHEN and CDR2 SYDVKM. Trimming at V came to 5 bases and at J to 4 bases, leaving 6 bases not matched to a gene. This CDR3 has 14 residues. Here the CDR3 DNA reads TGTGCCAGCAGTACTATTACAGGGGGCACTGAAGCTTTCTTT. Protein: CASSTITGGTEAFF.

This clonotype was seen many times. V is TRBV7-2 and J is TRBJ2-1; 7 nucleotides align to TRBD2. This CDR3 is 15 amino acids long. The junction had 10 bases not matched to a gene; V was cut back by 1 base and J by 10 bases. The germline V gene has CDR1 SGHTA and CDR2 FQGNSA. DNA of the CDR3: TGTGCCAGCAGCTTAGGGCAGGGCGGGAGCAACGAGCAGTTCTTC. Amino acids: CASSLGQGGSNEQFF.

This clonotype was observed at least ten times. The rearrangement joins TRBV7-2 to TRBJ1-3; unclear D gene. The CDR3 covers 15 residues. Looked up from germline, CDR1 is SGHTA and CDR2 is FQGNSA. V dropped 1 base and J dropped 0 bases, with 7 bases sitting between them. The CDR3 coding sequence is TGTGCCAGCAGCTTAGGACAAAGCTCTGGAAACACCATATATTTT. Protein sequence: CASSLGQSSGNTIYF.